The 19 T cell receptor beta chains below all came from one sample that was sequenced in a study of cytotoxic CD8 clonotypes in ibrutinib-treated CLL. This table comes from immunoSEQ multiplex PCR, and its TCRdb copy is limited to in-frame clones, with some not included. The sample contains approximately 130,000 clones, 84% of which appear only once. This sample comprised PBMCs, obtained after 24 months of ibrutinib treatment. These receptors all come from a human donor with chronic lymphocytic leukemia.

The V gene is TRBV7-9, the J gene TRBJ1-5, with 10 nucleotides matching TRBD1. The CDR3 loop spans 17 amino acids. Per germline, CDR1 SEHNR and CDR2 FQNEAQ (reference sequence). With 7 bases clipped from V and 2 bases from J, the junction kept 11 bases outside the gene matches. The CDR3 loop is CASNDFRTGGGNQPQHF. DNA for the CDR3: TGTGCCAGCAACGATTTTAGGACAGGGGGGGGCAATCAGCCCCAGCATTTT.

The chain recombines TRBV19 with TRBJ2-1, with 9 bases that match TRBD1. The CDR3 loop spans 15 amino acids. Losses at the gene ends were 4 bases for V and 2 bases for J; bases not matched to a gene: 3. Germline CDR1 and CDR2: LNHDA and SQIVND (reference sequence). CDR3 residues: CASSRTGGPYNEQFF. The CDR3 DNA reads TGTGCCAGTAGTAGAACAGGGGGCCCCTACAATGAGCAGTTCTTC. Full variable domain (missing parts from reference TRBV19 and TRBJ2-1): DGGITQSPKYLFRKEGQNVTLSCEQNLNHDAMYWYRQDPGQGLRLIYYSQIVNDFQKGDIAEGYSVSREKKESFPLTVTSAQKNPTAFYLCASSRTGGPYNEQFFGPGTRLTVL.

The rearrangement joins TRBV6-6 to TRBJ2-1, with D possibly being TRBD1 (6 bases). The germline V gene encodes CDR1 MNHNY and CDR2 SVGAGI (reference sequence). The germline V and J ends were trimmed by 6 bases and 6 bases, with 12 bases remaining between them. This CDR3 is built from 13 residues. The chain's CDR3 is CASSDTTGNEQFF. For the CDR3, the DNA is TGTGCCAGCAGCGATACGACAGGCAATGAGCAGTTCTTC.

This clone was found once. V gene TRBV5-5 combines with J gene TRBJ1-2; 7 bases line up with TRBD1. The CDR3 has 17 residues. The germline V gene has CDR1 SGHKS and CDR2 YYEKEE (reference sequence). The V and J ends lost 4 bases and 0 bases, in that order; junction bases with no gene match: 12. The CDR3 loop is CASSPRGTARTNYGYTF. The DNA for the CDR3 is TGTGCCAGCAGCCCAAGGGGGACAGCTAGGACTAACTATGGCTACACCTTC.

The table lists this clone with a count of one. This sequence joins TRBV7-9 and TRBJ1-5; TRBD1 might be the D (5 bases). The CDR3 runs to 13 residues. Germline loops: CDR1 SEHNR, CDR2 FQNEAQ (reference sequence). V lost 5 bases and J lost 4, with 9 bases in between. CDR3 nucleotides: TGTGCCAGCAGCCGGGACCCTAATCAGCCCCAGCATTTT. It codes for CASSRDPNQPQHF.

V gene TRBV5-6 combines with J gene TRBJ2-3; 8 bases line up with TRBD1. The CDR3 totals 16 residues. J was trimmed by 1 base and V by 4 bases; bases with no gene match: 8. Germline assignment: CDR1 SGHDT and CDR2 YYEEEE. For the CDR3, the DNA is TGTGCCAGCAGCGGTTTCAGGGGGCGCGGCACAGATACGCAGTATTTT. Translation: CASSGFRGRGTDTQYF.

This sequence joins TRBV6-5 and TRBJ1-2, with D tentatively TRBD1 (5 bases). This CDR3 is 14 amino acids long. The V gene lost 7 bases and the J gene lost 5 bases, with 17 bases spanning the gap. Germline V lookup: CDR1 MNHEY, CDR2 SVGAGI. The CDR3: CASTTGPPTYGYTF. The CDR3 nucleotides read TGTGCCAGCACCACAGGTCCACCGACTTATGGCTACACCTTC.

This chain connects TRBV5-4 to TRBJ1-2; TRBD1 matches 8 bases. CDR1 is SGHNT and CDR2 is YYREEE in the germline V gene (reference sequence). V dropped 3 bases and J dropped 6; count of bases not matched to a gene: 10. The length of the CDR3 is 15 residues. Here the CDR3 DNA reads TGTGCCAGCAGCTATACGGACAGGGCTTACCATGGCTACACCTTC. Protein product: CASSYTDRAYHGYTF.

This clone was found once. For the CDR3, the DNA is TGTGCCAGCAGCTGGTCGACAGGGGGCCCGGTAGGCTACACCTTC. This sequence encodes CASSWSTGGPVGYTF. This chain links TRBV5-4 with TRBJ1-2, with 10 bases that match TRBD1. Germline V gives CDR1 SGHNT, CDR2 YYREEE (reference sequence). This CDR3 region has 15 residues. J lost 8 bases, V lost 3 bases, and 10 bases had no gene match.

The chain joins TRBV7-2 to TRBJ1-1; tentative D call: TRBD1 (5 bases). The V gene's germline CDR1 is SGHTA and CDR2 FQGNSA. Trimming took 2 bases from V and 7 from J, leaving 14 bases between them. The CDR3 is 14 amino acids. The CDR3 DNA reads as TGTGCCAGCAGCTTATCCACCGGGACCTATGAAGCTTTCTTT. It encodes CASSLSTGTYEAFF. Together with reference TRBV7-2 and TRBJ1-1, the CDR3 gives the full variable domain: GAGVSQSPSNKVTEKGKDVELRCDPISGHTALYWYRQSLGQGLEFLIYFQGNSAPDKSGLPSDRFSAERTGGSVSTLTIQRTQQEDSAVYLCASSLSTGTYEAFFGQGTRLTVV.

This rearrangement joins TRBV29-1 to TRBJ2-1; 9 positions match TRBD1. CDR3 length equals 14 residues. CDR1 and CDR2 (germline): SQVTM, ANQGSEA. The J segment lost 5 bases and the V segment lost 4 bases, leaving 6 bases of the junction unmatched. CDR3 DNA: TGCAGCGTTGTCTCGGGGACAGGGAACAATGAGCAGTTCTTC. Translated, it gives CSVVSGTGNNEQFF.

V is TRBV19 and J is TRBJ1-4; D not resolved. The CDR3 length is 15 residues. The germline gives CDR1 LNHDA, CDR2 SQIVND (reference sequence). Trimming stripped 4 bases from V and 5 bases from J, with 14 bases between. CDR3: CASSTLPTPNEKLFF. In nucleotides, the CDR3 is TGTGCCAGTAGTACCCTTCCTACCCCCAATGAAAAACTGTTTTTT.

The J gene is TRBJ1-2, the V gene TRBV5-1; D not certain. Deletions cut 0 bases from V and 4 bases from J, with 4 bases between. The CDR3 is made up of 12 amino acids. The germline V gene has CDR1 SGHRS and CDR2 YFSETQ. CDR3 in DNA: TGCGCCAGCAGCTTGGGCAGCTATGGCTACACCTTC. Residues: CASSLGSYGYTF.

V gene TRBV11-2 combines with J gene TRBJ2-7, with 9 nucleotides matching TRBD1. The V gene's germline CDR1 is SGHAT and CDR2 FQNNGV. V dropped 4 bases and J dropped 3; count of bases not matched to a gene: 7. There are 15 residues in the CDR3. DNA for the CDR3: TGTGCCAGCAGCTCGACCGGGACAGGGATCTACGAGCAGTACTTC. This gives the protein CASSSTGTGIYEQYF.

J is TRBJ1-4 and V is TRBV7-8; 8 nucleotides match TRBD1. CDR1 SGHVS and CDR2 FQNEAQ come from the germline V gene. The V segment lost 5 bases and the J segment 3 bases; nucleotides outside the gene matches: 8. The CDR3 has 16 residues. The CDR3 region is CASSEDRVAPNEKLFF. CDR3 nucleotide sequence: TGTGCCAGCAGCGAGGACAGGGTGGCCCCTAATGAAAAACTGTTTTTT.

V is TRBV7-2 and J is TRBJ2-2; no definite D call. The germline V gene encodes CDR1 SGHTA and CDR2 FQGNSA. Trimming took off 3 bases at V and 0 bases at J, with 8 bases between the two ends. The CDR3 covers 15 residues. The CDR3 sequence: CASSFSLANTGELFF. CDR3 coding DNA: TGTGCCAGCAGCTTTAGTCTGGCGAACACCGGGGAGCTGTTTTTT.

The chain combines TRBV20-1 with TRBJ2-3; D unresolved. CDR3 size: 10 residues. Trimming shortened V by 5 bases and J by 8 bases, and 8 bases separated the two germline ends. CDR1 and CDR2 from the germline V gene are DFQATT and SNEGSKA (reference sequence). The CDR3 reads CSAEVGTQYF. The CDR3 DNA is TGCAGTGCTGAAGTTGGTACGCAGTATTTT.

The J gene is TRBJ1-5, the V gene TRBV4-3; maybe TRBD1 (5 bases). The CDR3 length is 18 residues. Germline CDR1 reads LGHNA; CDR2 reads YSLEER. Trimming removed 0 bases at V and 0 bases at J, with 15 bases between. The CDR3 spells CASSQDRSGGTSNQPQHF. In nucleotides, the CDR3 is TGCGCCAGCAGCCAAGATCGGTCGGGAGGGACTAGCAATCAGCCCCAGCATTTT.

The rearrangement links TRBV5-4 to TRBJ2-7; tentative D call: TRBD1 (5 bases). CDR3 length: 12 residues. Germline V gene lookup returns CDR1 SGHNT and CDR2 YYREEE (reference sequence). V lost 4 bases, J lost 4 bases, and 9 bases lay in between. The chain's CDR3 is CASSRDRYEQYF. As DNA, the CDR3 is TGTGCCAGCAGCCGCGACAGATACGAGCAGTACTTC. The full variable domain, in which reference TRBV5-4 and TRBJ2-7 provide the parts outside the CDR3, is ETGVTQSPTHLIKTRGQQVTLRCSSQSGHNTVSWYQQALGQGPQFIFQYYREEENGRGNFPPRFSGLQFPNYSSELNVNALELDDSALYLCASSRDRYEQYFGPGTRLTVT.